Following are 8 T cell receptor beta chains from one sample sequenced in a study of OX40 agonist ivuxolimab in advanced cancers. Sequencing was performed with immunoSEQ multiplex PCR; in TCRdb, only in-frame clones are kept and a portion is missing. The repertoire holds about 78,000 clones, with around 94% as singletons. Sequences were derived from CD4+ or CD8+ T cells sorted from blood, sampled in a trial of the OX40 agonist ivuxolimab. Receptors were obtained from an adult with an advanced solid tumor such as melanoma, head and neck, liver or kidney cancer.

The V call is TRBV18, the J call TRBJ1-5; TRBD1 might be the D (5 bases). Germline CDR1 and CDR2: KGHSH and LQKENI. The ends were cut back, 3 bases at V and 6 bases at J, with 18 bases in the middle. The CDR3 contains 16 residues. The DNA for the CDR3 is TGTGCCAGCTCACCCCCAGGGAAAGATGGAGGTCAGCCCCAGCATTTT. It translates to CASSPPGKDGGQPQHF.

The chain carries TRBV30 and TRBJ1-5; no reliable D call. This CDR3 is built from 12 residues. Trimming shortened V by 7 bases and J by 4 bases, and 11 bases separated the two germline ends. Germline V gene data show CDR1 as GTSNPN and CDR2 as SVGIG (reference sequence). This chain's CDR3 is CALGVPNQPQHF. The CDR3 DNA sequence: TGTGCCTTAGGTGTACCAAATCAGCCCCAGCATTTT.

The chain has TRBV29-1 and TRBJ2-7; no clear D. The length of the CDR3 is 12 residues. The V end lost 1 base, the J end lost 6 bases, and 10 bases lay between the germline ends. Looked up from germline, CDR1 is SQVTM and CDR2 is ANQGSEA. CDR3 sequence: CSVEGSSLEQYF. CDR3 DNA: TGCAGCGTTGAAGGATCTTCCCTCGAGCAGTACTTC.

Here the CDR3 DNA reads TGTGCCAGCTCGGACGGCACAGATACGCAGTATTTT. Translated: CASSDGTDTQYF. The chain links TRBV9 to TRBJ2-3; D is unresolved. Germline assignment: CDR1 SGDLS and CDR2 YYNGEE. Trimming pared 7 bases from V and 1 base from J, leaving 7 bases between. The CDR3 runs 12 residues.

The V and J genes are TRBV7-2 and TRBJ2-3, with TRBD2 identical over 8 bases. CDR3 size: 16 residues. Losses at the gene ends were 3 bases for V and 3 bases for J; bases not matched to a gene: 8. The germline V gene has CDR1 SGHTA and CDR2 FQGNSA. CDR3 in DNA: TGTGCCAGCAGCTTCAACGCCGGGACTAGGACAGATACGCAGTATTTT. Translating gives CASSFNAGTRTDTQYF.

The CDR3 coding sequence is TGTGCCAGCAGCGCAGACAGGTTGAACACTGAAGCTTTCTTT. It codes for CASSADRLNTEAFF. The V and J genes are TRBV11-1 and TRBJ1-1; tentatively, D is TRBD1 (6 bases). This CDR3 is 14 amino acids long. CDR1 SGHAT and CDR2 FQDESV come from the germline V gene (reference sequence). V was pared by 5 bases and J by 0 bases, with 10 bases between.

The rearrangement uses TRBV19 and TRBJ1-3, with D tentatively TRBD1 (6 bases). V lost 3 bases and J 2 bases, leaving 11 bases between the germline ends. This CDR3 is built from 15 residues. Germline CDR1 is LNHDA and CDR2 is SQIVND (reference sequence). This CDR3 is CASSIAQGAGNTIYF. Here the CDR3 DNA reads TGTGCCAGTAGTATTGCACAGGGTGCTGGAAACACCATATATTTT.

The chain couples TRBV7-9 to TRBJ2-7, with a weak D call TRBD2 (5 bases). Germline V gene sequence: CDR1 SEHNR, CDR2 FQNEAQ (reference sequence). The CDR3 extends over 12 amino acids. The V and J ends lost 11 bases and 2 bases respectively, with 13 bases between them. CDR3 in amino acids: CAVRRTPYEQYF. CDR3 DNA: TGTGCCGTCAGGAGGACTCCCTACGAGCAGTACTTC.